This TCR beta chain comes out of a study of T-cell memory formation after mild COVID-19. Background on the study: Each donor largely had its own TCR clusters.

This clonotype was seen repeatedly, ten times or more. V gave up 1 base and J gave up 2 bases, with 8 bases separating them. Germline V gene sequence: CDR1 LGHNA, CDR2 YNFKEQ. The CDR3 contains 14 residues. One entry per CDR3 protein, called by TCRdb with MiXCR from the 5' RACE reads. The profile shows 350,000 to 500,000 distinct CDR3 sequences, about 20% of them singletons. This sequence joins TRBV4-2 and TRBJ2-5, with D possibly matching TRBD1 (5 bases). Specimen: PBMCs or a T cell subset sorted from them (not recorded which). The source is an adult woman who had mild COVID-19 (a few samples of this study predate the infection). Cell type and time point are not known. Here the CDR3 DNA reads TGTGCCAGCAGCCAAGGGGGCGGACAAGAGACCCAGTACTTC. Protein sequence: CASSQGGGQETQYF.